A single sample is the source of the 30 T cell receptor beta chains below, sequenced in a study of PD-1 blockade in mismatch repair-deficient tumors. Produced via immunoSEQ multiplex PCR; TCRdb's table is partial and in-frame only. The data contain some 120,000 clones, about 88% of them singletons. The specimen was peripheral blood, collected 70 to 73 weeks after starting pembrolizumab. The receptors originated from an adult with mismatch repair-deficient cancer.

The V and J genes are TRBV4-1 and TRBJ1-5; TRBD1 aligns across 10 bases. The CDR3 is made up of 16 amino acids. V lost 2 bases, J lost 4 bases, and 5 bases stayed unmatched. The germline V gene encodes CDR1 MGHRA and CDR2 YSYEKL. CDR3 amino acids: CASSQNGQGGNQPQHF. CDR3 coding DNA: TGCGCCAGCAGCCAAAATGGACAGGGGGGAAATCAGCCCCAGCATTTT.

J is TRBJ2-3 and V is TRBV11-3; D not resolved. The V and J ends lost 2 bases and 4 bases respectively, with 7 bases between them. This CDR3 spans 13 amino acids. Per the germline V gene, CDR1 is SGHNT and CDR2 is YENEEA. CDR3 in amino acids: CASSLTQSDTQYF. CDR3 DNA: TGTGCCAGCAGCTTAACCCAGTCAGATACGCAGTATTTT.

J is TRBJ1-3 and V is TRBV5-1; weak D call: TRBD1 (6 bases). Germline values: CDR1 SGHRS, CDR2 YFSETQ. The CDR3 sequence is 14 residues long. V lost 4 bases to trimming and J lost 5 bases, with 13 bases between them. This CDR3 reads CASSPSGARNTIYF. The DNA for the CDR3 is TGCGCCAGCAGCCCTTCAGGGGCAAGAAACACCATATATTTT.

V gene TRBV11-2 combines with J gene TRBJ2-7; 9 bases fit TRBD2. Per germline, CDR1 SGHAT and CDR2 FQNNGV. With V trimmed by 2 bases and J by 0 bases, 5 bases remained unmatched. This CDR3 has 16 residues. CDR3 sequence: CASSLILSGSSYEQYF. The CDR3 coding sequence is TGTGCCAGCAGCTTAATACTTAGCGGGAGCTCCTACGAGCAGTACTTC.

This rearrangement joins TRBV28 to TRBJ1-5; D not certain. Trimming pared 7 bases from V and 9 bases from J, leaving 13 bases between. Germline V CDR1 and CDR2: MDHEN, SYDVKM. This CDR3 region has 12 residues. In DNA, the CDR3 is TGTGCCAGCAAATTTACGGGAACGCCCCAGCATTTT. Encoded protein: CASKFTGTPQHF. Complete variable domain (other parts from reference TRBV28 and TRBJ1-5): DVKVTQSSRYLVKRTGEKVFLECVQDMDHENMFWYRQDPGLGLRLIYFSYDVKMKEKGDIPEGYSVSREKKERFSLILESASTNQTSMYLCASKFTGTPQHFGDGTRLSIL.

This chain joins TRBV28 and TRBJ2-2; 10 bases line up with TRBD1. This CDR3 is 17 amino acids long. V shed 4 bases and J 4 bases; nucleotides not matched to a gene: 9. The germline V gene has CDR1 MDHEN and CDR2 SYDVKM. Here the CDR3 reads CASSYSDRGRITGELFF. The CDR3 DNA reads as TGTGCCAGCAGTTACTCTGACAGGGGGCGAATCACCGGGGAGCTGTTTTTT.

This clone was seen once. The chain joins TRBV25-1 to TRBJ2-1; D is unresolved. The CDR3 runs to 11 residues. V was clipped by 1 base and J by 12 bases, with 7 bases between them. Germline-derived CDR1 and CDR2 are MGHDK and SYGVNS. The CDR3 nucleotides read TGTGCCAGCAGTGAATGGCCAAGGCAGTTCTTC. Translated, it gives CASSEWPRQFF.

The V call is TRBV7-9, the J call TRBJ2-2; 9 bases agree with TRBD1. The CDR3 extends over 14 amino acids. With V trimmed by 1 base and J by 6 bases, 0 bases remained unmatched. Per germline, CDR1 SEHNR and CDR2 FQNEAQ (reference sequence). Written as DNA, the CDR3 is TGTGCCAGCAGCTTAGGACAGGGGGCCGGGGAGCTGTTTTTT. This gives the protein CASSLGQGAGELFF. The complete variable domain, with remaining parts taken from reference TRBV7-9 and TRBJ2-2, reads DTGVSQNPRHKITKRGQNVTFRCDPISEHNRLYWYRQTLGQGPEFLTYFQNEAQLEKSRLLSDRFSAERPKGSFSTLEIQRTEQGDSAMYLCASSLGQGAGELFFGEGSRLTVL.

This rearrangement joins TRBV30 to TRBJ1-1, with unresolved D. This CDR3 has 13 residues. Germline CDR1 is GTSNPN and CDR2 is SVGIG (reference sequence). Trimming shortened V by 1 base and J by 1 base, and 7 bases separated the two germline ends. The CDR3 here is CAWSAEGNTEAFF. In DNA form, the CDR3 reads TGTGCCTGGAGTGCGGAGGGGAACACTGAAGCTTTCTTT.

V and J are TRBV4-2 and TRBJ2-7; tentatively, D is TRBD1 or TRBD2 (6 bases each). The germline V gene has CDR1 LGHNA and CDR2 YNFKEQ. V was pared by 5 bases and J by 0 bases, with 14 bases between. CDR3 size: 15 residues. CDR3 loop: CASSKQGGPSYEQYF. CDR3 nucleotide sequence: TGTGCCAGCAGCAAACAAGGGGGGCCCTCCTACGAGCAGTACTTC.

This clone was recorded a few times. The J gene is TRBJ2-7, the V gene TRBV10-3; D is perhaps TRBD2 (5 bases). V gave up 5 bases and J gave up 6 bases, with 17 bases separating them. CDR1 is ENHRY and CDR2 is SYGVKD in the germline V gene. The CDR3 extends over 14 amino acids. In DNA form, the CDR3 reads TGTGCCATCAGTTCGGACTGGAGCGGAGTCGAGCAGTACTTC. This encodes CAISSDWSGVEQYF.

The rearrangement links TRBV18 to TRBJ1-5; D might be TRBD1 (6 bases). The CDR3 runs 16 residues. Germline CDR1 KGHSH, CDR2 LQKENI. Trimming removed 4 bases at V and 0 bases at J, with 13 bases between. The DNA for the CDR3 is TGTGCCAGCTCACGTAACAGGGATCATAGCAATCAGCCCCAGCATTTT. It translates to CASSRNRDHSNQPQHF.

CDR3 nucleotides: TGCGCCAGCAGCCAACGGACAGGACGGGACCCCACAGATACGCAGTATTTT. Its protein product is CASSQRTGRDPTDTQYF. This chain connects TRBV4-1 to TRBJ2-3; the match to TRBD1 covers 7 bases. CDR1 and CDR2 from the germline V gene are MGHRA and YSYEKL. The CDR3 is made up of 17 amino acids. V lost 2 bases and J lost 2; bases outside the gene matches: 10.

CDR3 in DNA: TGTGCCAGCAGTCCGGGACACCCTGGGGCCAACGTCCTGACTTTC. It specifies CASSPGHPGANVLTF. The chain combines TRBV2 with TRBJ2-6; TRBD1 might be the D (6 bases). V lost 5 bases and J lost 2, with 10 bases in between. CDR1 is SNHLY and CDR2 is FYNNEI in the germline V gene. The CDR3 totals 15 residues.

The V call is TRBV10-3, the J call TRBJ2-3, with 7 positions matching TRBD2. Germline trimming cut 6 bases from V and 2 bases from J; bases unmatched to any gene: 11. The length of the CDR3 is 16 residues. CDR1 ENHRY and CDR2 SYGVKD come from the germline V gene. CDR3 coding DNA: TGTGCCATCAGGGGTCCTAGCGGACACACCACAGATACGCAGTATTTT. It codes for CAIRGPSGHTTDTQYF.

The chain combines TRBV25-1 with TRBJ2-7, with D unresolved. Trimming cost V 1 base and J 0 bases, with 10 bases left between them. The V gene's germline CDR1 is MGHDK and CDR2 SYGVNS. There are 15 residues in the CDR3. The CDR3 region has the DNA TGTGCCAGCAGTGAATTGACGGGCAGCTCCTACGAGCAGTACTTC. Translation: CASSELTGSSYEQYF.

The gene calls are TRBV28 and TRBJ1-1; D call uncertain. Germline V gives CDR1 MDHEN, CDR2 SYDVKM. There are 14 residues in the CDR3. The V gene lost 6 bases and the J gene lost 0 bases, with 11 bases spanning the gap. DNA for the CDR3: TGTGCCAGCAGAATCCCACAAATGAACACTGAAGCTTTCTTT. It translates to CASRIPQMNTEAFF.

The CDR3 DNA sequence: TGTGCCAGCAGCCTCGGACAGGGGGTATTAGATGAGCAGTTCTTC. Translated, it gives CASSLGQGVLDEQFF. The chain is built from TRBV5-4 and TRBJ2-1; TRBD1 agrees at 10 bases. The CDR3 loop spans 15 amino acids. The V segment lost 4 bases and the J segment 8 bases; nucleotides outside the gene matches: 9. Looked up from germline, CDR1 is SGHNT and CDR2 is YYREEE (reference sequence). Variable domain in full (rest from reference TRBV5-4 and TRBJ2-1): ETGVTQSPTHLIKTRGQQVTLRCSSQSGHNTVSWYQQALGQGPQFIFQYYREEENGRGNFPPRFSGLQFPNYSSELNVNALELDDSALYLCASSLGQGVLDEQFFGPGTRLTVL.

V and J are TRBV30 and TRBJ2-1; D uncertain. CDR1 is GTSNPN, CDR2 SVGIG, per germline (reference sequence). This CDR3 is built from 12 residues. Trimming cost V 4 bases and J 6 bases, with 10 bases left between them. The CDR3: CAWKVWGNEQFF. The CDR3 DNA sequence: TGTGCCTGGAAAGTATGGGGCAATGAGCAGTTCTTC.

This chain links TRBV14 with TRBJ2-1; TRBD2 matches 8 bases. CDR3 length: 13 amino acids. Trimming removed 7 bases from V and 5 bases from J; junction bases left unmatched: 4. CDR1 and CDR2 from the germline V gene are SGHDN and FVKESK. The CDR3 sequence: CASTTSAHNEQFF. The CDR3 region has the DNA TGTGCCAGCACGACTAGCGCCCACAATGAGCAGTTCTTC.

The J gene is TRBJ2-7, the V gene TRBV19; 10 bases fit TRBD1. The CDR3 is made up of 14 amino acids. Losses at the gene ends were 6 bases for V and 3 bases for J; bases not matched to a gene: 5. CDR1 is LNHDA and CDR2 is SQIVND in the germline V gene (reference sequence). CDR3 sequence: CASRPGTGDYEQYF. In DNA form, the CDR3 reads TGTGCCAGTAGGCCCGGGACAGGGGACTACGAGCAGTACTTC. The whole variable domain, remainder taken from reference TRBV19 and TRBJ2-7, is DGGITQSPKYLFRKEGQNVTLSCEQNLNHDAMYWYRQDPGQGLRLIYYSQIVNDFQKGDIAEGYSVSREKKESFPLTVTSAQKNPTAFYLCASRPGTGDYEQYFGPGTRLTVT.

This clone was seen more than once but under ten times. The chain joins TRBV29-1 to TRBJ1-2; maybe TRBD1 (5 bases). V was cut by 7 bases and J by 6 bases, with 12 bases left in between. The CDR3 has 11 residues. The germline CDR1 and CDR2 sequences are SQVTM and ANQGSEA. The CDR3 sequence: CSGGQGDGYTF. DNA of the CDR3: TGCAGCGGTGGGCAGGGTGATGGCTACACCTTC.

This rearrangement joins TRBV28 to TRBJ2-7; D is perhaps TRBD2 (6 bases). Trimming stripped 7 bases from V and 4 bases from J, with 20 bases between. The V gene's germline CDR1 is MDHEN and CDR2 SYDVKM. CDR3 length equals 15 residues. The CDR3 reads CASIQGGDPRYEQYF. CDR3 sequence (DNA): TGTGCCAGCATCCAAGGCGGGGACCCAAGATACGAGCAGTACTTC.

The J gene is TRBJ1-5, the V gene TRBV6-6; D might be TRBD1 (5 bases). The ends were cut back, 4 bases at V and 3 bases at J, with 10 bases in the middle. This CDR3 has 14 residues. Germline values: CDR1 MNHNY, CDR2 SVGAGI (reference sequence). CDR3 loop: CASSSGGINQPQHF. In DNA form, the CDR3 reads TGTGCCAGCAGTTCCGGGGGAATCAATCAGCCCCAGCATTTT.

This chain joins TRBV11-2 and TRBJ2-7; TRBD1 aligns across 7 bases. J gave up 4 bases and V 6 bases, and 6 bases lay outside the gene matches. The CDR3 spans 13 residues. Per germline, CDR1 SGHAT and CDR2 FQNNGV. The CDR3 is CASRGQESYEQYF. The DNA of the CDR3 is TGTGCCAGCAGAGGACAGGAATCATACGAGCAGTACTTC.

The CDR3 spells CASGWDLRTEAFF. Here the CDR3 DNA reads TGTGCCAGCGGCTGGGACTTGAGGACTGAAGCTTTCTTT. The J gene is TRBJ1-1, the V gene TRBV6-5; TRBD1 is a possible D gene (5 bases). Germline V gene sequence: CDR1 MNHEY, CDR2 SVGAGI. V was shortened by 8 bases and J by 5 bases, with 15 bases between the two germline ends. The CDR3 extends over 13 amino acids.

In this sample, this clone turned up a few times. This rearrangement joins TRBV19 to TRBJ2-6; 10 bases line up with TRBD1. V lost 8 bases to trimming and J lost 0 bases; unmatched junction nucleotides: 16. Germline CDR1 is LNHDA and CDR2 is SQIVND (reference sequence). CDR3 length equals 20 residues. CDR3 in amino acids: CASGSGTGVSSNSGANVLTF. CDR3 coding DNA: TGTGCCAGTGGCTCGGGGACAGGGGTCTCTTCGAACTCTGGGGCCAACGTCCTGACTTTC.

V gene TRBV19 combines with J gene TRBJ2-3; 10 bases are shared with TRBD2. Per the germline V gene, CDR1 is LNHDA and CDR2 is SQIVND (reference sequence). The CDR3 runs to 12 residues. V lost 10 bases and J lost 10; bases outside the gene matches: 8. Here the CDR3 DNA reads TGTGCCACCCAGGAGACTAGCGGGTCGCAGTATTTT. Translation gives CATQETSGSQYF.

With regard to this clone: Other DNA variants within this sample encode the same CDR3. The V and J genes are TRBV29-1 and TRBJ2-7; D possibly corresponds to TRBD2 (7 bases). CDR1 and CDR2 from the germline V gene are SQVTM and ANQGSEA. V was trimmed by 3 bases and J by 1 base, leaving 13 bases between them. The CDR3 has 14 residues. The CDR3 sequence: CSVEGAGESYEQYF. CDR3 coding DNA: TGCAGCGTTGAGGGGGCGGGAGAATCCTACGAGCAGTACTTC.

Written as DNA, the CDR3 is TGTGCCAGTACCTTAGCGGGAAATGTGAACAATGAGCAGTTCTTC. Amino acids: CASTLAGNVNNEQFF. The chain links TRBV19 to TRBJ2-1; 8 positions match TRBD2. V lost 7 bases to trimming and J lost 5 bases; unmatched junction nucleotides: 10. Germline V gives CDR1 LNHDA, CDR2 SQIVND (reference sequence). The CDR3 contains 15 residues.